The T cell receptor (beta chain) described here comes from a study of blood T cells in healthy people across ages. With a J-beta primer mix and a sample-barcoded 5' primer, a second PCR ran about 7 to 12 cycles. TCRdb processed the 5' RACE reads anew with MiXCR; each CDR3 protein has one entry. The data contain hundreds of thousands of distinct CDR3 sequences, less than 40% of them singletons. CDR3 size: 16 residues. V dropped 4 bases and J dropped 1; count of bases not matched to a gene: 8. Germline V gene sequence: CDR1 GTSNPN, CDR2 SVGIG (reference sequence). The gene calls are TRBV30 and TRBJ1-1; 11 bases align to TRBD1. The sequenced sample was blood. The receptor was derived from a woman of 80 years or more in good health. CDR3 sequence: CAWNPSDRGQNTEAFF. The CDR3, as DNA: TGTGCCTGGAACCCCTCGGACAGGGGGCAGAACACTGAAGCTTTCTTT.